This T cell receptor beta chain was recorded in a study of beta chain features in type 1 diabetes. General study findings and limits: TCRB CDR3s from Type 1 diabetes patients were moderately but significantly shorter in all four CD4+ subsets. Sampled from patients, naive, central memory and Treg TCRB repertoires appeared more similar than those sampled from healthy donors. Junctions at VDJ sites from type 1 diabetes patients had fewer insertions and more deletions.

V was clipped by 4 bases and J by 0 bases; unmatched bases: 15. The CDR3 has 20 residues. Germline lookup yields CDR1 SGHNT and CDR2 YYREEE (reference sequence). Comments on this clone: Antigen specificity is unknown.

Expressed TCRB transcripts got sequenced, as all isolated RNA was reverse transcribed. The study sequenced naive, central memory and regulatory T cell samples to an average of roughly 3.4 million reads. Libraries were prepared by immunoSEQ multiplex PCR; TCRdb keeps only in-frame clonotypes and omits some of them. This sample yields around 250,000 clones, of which approximately 24% are seen a single time; around 0.013% belongs to the top ten. J is TRBJ2-3 and V is TRBV5-4, with 12 bases that match TRBD2. The sequence was collected from a woman aged 30 to 39 with type 1 diabetes. The sequenced sample was naive CD4+ T cells from blood. The CDR3 coding sequence is TGTGCCAGCAGCCGGAGGACTAGCGGGATTATCTCCACTAGCACAGATACGCAGTATTTT. This codes for CASSRRTSGIISTSTDTQYF.